The rows below give T cell receptor beta chains drawn from one sample of a study of OX40 agonist ivuxolimab in advanced cancers. Method: immunoSEQ multiplex PCR; TCRdb's copy keeps in-frame clones and lacks some. This sample has tens of thousands of clones, with about 86% found just once. The sequencing here drew on CD4+ or CD8+ T cells sorted from blood, taken in a trial of the OX40 agonist ivuxolimab. The source is an adult with an advanced solid tumor such as melanoma, head and neck, liver or kidney cancer. Both conserved end residues are part of each CDR3. D genes are given only for firm matches. Clone size, where shown, is once, few, many, or a class for clones that have expanded.

CDR3 DNA,CDR3 protein,J gene,D gene,clone size,V gene
TGTGCCAGCAGTTTGGCGGGGGGGCAAAATTCACCCCTCCACTTT,CASSLAGGQNSPLHF,TRBJ1-6,.,.,TRBV6-1
TGCGCCAGCAGCTTGGCCGGGCTAGCGGGAGGTCCGAACACCGGGGAGCTGTTTTTT,CASSLAGLAGGPNTGELFF,TRBJ2-2,TRBD2,.,TRBV5-1
TGTGCCAGCAGCCAAGACCAGGACAGGGGAAGGGAGACCCAGTACTTC,CASSQDQDRGRETQYF,TRBJ2-5,TRBD1,.,TRBV4-2
TGTGCCAGCAGCTTGGAGCTGGGCAGGGCGGGCTATGGCTACACCTTC,CASSLELGRAGYGYTF,TRBJ1-2,.,.,TRBV5-5
TGTGCCAGCAGCTTGGCCCGGACAGGGGAGAGAGGCGGCTACACCTTC,CASSLARTGERGGYTF,TRBJ1-2,TRBD1,.,TRBV5-4
TGTGCCAGCATCTCAGGGGCAAACCCTGGCAATGAGCAGTTCTTC,CASISGANPGNEQFF,TRBJ2-1,.,.,TRBV11-2
TGTGCCAGCAGCTTAGAGGTTTCAGGTTACGGCTACACCTTC,CASSLEVSGYGYTF,TRBJ1-2,.,.,TRBV7-9
TGCGCCAGCAGCTGGAGGACTAGCGGAATGAGCACAGATACGCAGTATTTT,CASSWRTSGMSTDTQYF,TRBJ2-3,TRBD2,.,TRBV5-1
TGTGCCAGCAGCGAGACCCCCTCTGGAAACACCATATATTTT,CASSETPSGNTIYF,TRBJ1-3,.,.,TRBV9
TGTGCCATCAGTGGGACAGGGCCCGGGGAGCTGTTTTTT,CAISGTGPGELFF,TRBJ2-2,TRBD1,.,TRBV10-3
TGCAGCGTGGATAGCGGGCCTCGCACAGATACGCAGTATTTT,CSVDSGPRTDTQYF,TRBJ2-3,TRBD2,.,TRBV29-1
TGTGCCAGCAGATTAGGACAGGGGGCGTCAGATACGCAGTATTTT,CASRLGQGASDTQYF,TRBJ2-3,TRBD1,.,TRBV7-9
TGTGCCATCAGCCTGGGGACAGGGAACAATCAGCCCCAGCATTTT,CAISLGTGNNQPQHF,TRBJ1-5,TRBD1,.,TRBV10-3
TGTGCCAGCAGGGGACTAGCGCCCAGCACAGATACGCAGTATTTT,CASRGLAPSTDTQYF,TRBJ2-3,TRBD2,once,TRBV6-5
TGTGCCTGGAGTGTTATGGCGGGAGTCACAGATACGCAGTATTTT,CAWSVMAGVTDTQYF,TRBJ2-3,TRBD2,.,TRBV30
TGTGCCAGCAGCCCTCGGGGTAGGGTTGAAAAACTGTTTTTT,CASSPRGRVEKLFF,TRBJ1-4,.,.,TRBV4-2
TGTGCCAGTAGCAGCCCTGTGGCAGGGGGTGAGCAGTACTTC,CASSSPVAGGEQYF,TRBJ2-7,TRBD1,.,TRBV19
TGTGCCAGCAGCCAACGAGACAGGGACACCGGGGAGCTGTTTTTT,CASSQRDRDTGELFF,TRBJ2-2,TRBD1,few,TRBV4-2
TGCGCCAGCAGCTTGGGGGGGAACACCGGGGAGCTGTTTTTT,CASSLGGNTGELFF,TRBJ2-2,.,.,TRBV5-1
TGTGCCAGCAGGGCGGGACAGGGGCCCGGGGAGCTGTTTTTT,CASRAGQGPGELFF,TRBJ2-2,TRBD1,.,TRBV2
TGTGCCAGCAGCTTAGGGGTCCTAGAGACCCAGTACTTC,CASSLGVLETQYF,TRBJ2-5,.,.,TRBV7-2
TGTGCCAGCAGCTCCGGGACAGACTACGAGCAGTACTTC,CASSSGTDYEQYF,TRBJ2-7,TRBD1,.,TRBV7-2
TGTGCCAGCAGTAAACACGACGGGACAGGGTATGGCTACACCTTC,CASSKHDGTGYGYTF,TRBJ1-2,TRBD1,.,TRBV6-5
TGCGCCAGCAGCCCGGGACAAACTACAGATACGCAGTATTTT,CASSPGQTTDTQYF,TRBJ2-3,.,.,TRBV4-1
TGTGCCAGCAGTGTTCGCCAAACCTACAATGAGCAGTTCTTC,CASSVRQTYNEQFF,TRBJ2-1,.,.,TRBV2
TGTGCCAGCTCACCACCCGGGACAGCTCGTTACGAGCAGTACTTC,CASSPPGTARYEQYF,TRBJ2-7,TRBD1,.,TRBV18
TGTGCCAGCAACGCGGCCAGTTCCTACAATGAGCAGTTCTTC,CASNAASSYNEQFF,TRBJ2-1,.,once,TRBV2
TGTGCCAGCAGCACGCGGCGGGCATACACAGATACGCAGTATTTT,CASSTRRAYTDTQYF,TRBJ2-3,.,.,TRBV7-8
TGTGCCAGCAGTCCGACAGACAGGGGCACCACAGATACGCAGTATTTT,CASSPTDRGTTDTQYF,TRBJ2-3,TRBD1,.,TRBV27
TGTGCCAGCTCACCACTGTCGGAAGAAGAGACCCAGTACTTC,CASSPLSEEETQYF,TRBJ2-5,.,.,TRBV18
TGTGCCAGCAGCTTAGACGCCAGGCTGGCTGGCTACACCTTC,CASSLDARLAGYTF,TRBJ1-2,.,once,TRBV7-2
TGTGCCAGCTCACCAGCTCCACAGGGGCTTGAGGCTTTCTTT,CASSPAPQGLEAFF,TRBJ1-1,TRBD1,once,TRBV18
TGTGCCATCACCGGGACTAGCGGGACGTCAGATACGCAGTATTTT,CAITGTSGTSDTQYF,TRBJ2-3,TRBD2,.,TRBV10-3
TGCGCCAGCAGCCAACCCAGGCGGGGCTCCTACAATGAGCAGTTCTTC,CASSQPRRGSYNEQFF,TRBJ2-1,.,.,TRBV4-1
TGTGCCAGCAGTCCCCCCCAAAAGGGGGACACTGAAGCTTTCTTT,CASSPPQKGDTEAFF,TRBJ1-1,.,.,TRBV27
TGTGCTAGTGGTTTGGGGTACCCGGGTCGAGAGACCCAGTACTTC,CASGLGYPGRETQYF,TRBJ2-5,.,.,TRBV12-5
TGTGCCAGTAACGACAGGGGGGTATCGGAAGAGCAGTACTTC,CASNDRGVSEEQYF,TRBJ2-7,TRBD1,.,TRBV19
TGTGCCAGCAGTCGCGCTAAGGTCCTTAGGAACACTGAAGCTTTCTTT,CASSRAKVLRNTEAFF,TRBJ1-1,.,.,TRBV28
TGCGCCAGCAGTACGACAGGGTGGGGCACAGATACGCAGTATTTT,CASSTTGWGTDTQYF,TRBJ2-3,TRBD1,.,TRBV5-1
TGTGCCAGCAGCTCTAGCAGCGACATCCAGCCCCAGCATTTT,CASSSSSDIQPQHF,TRBJ1-5,.,.,TRBV5-6
TGTGCCAGCAGTGGTAGTAGCGGACGGACAGATACGCAGTATTTT,CASSGSSGRTDTQYF,TRBJ2-3,.,.,TRBV2
TGTGCCAGCAGCCCCTTAGGGCCTGGAAACACCATATATTTT,CASSPLGPGNTIYF,TRBJ1-3,.,few,TRBV14
TGTGCCAGCAGCGTATCCCCTAGCGGCTCAGATACGCAGTATTTT,CASSVSPSGSDTQYF,TRBJ2-3,TRBD2,.,TRBV9
TGTGCCAGCAGCTTAGGTGTTTCACCAAACCAAGAGACCCAGTACTTC,CASSLGVSPNQETQYF,TRBJ2-5,.,.,TRBV7-3
TGTGCCAGCAGCCAAGATTGGAGAGAGCAGTACTTC,CASSQDWREQYF,TRBJ2-7,.,.,TRBV14
TGTGCCCTGGGAGTGGGACCGGGCACTGAAGCTTTCTTT,CALGVGPGTEAFF,TRBJ1-1,.,.,TRBV28
TGTGCCAGCAGGGTCATGGGGGGAGGTGGCACTGAAGCTTTCTTT,CASRVMGGGGTEAFF,TRBJ1-1,.,once,TRBV28
TGTGCCAGCAGCGGCCTTGGGACTGAAGCTTTCTTT,CASSGLGTEAFF,TRBJ1-1,.,.,TRBV9
TGTGCCAGCAGTACACAGGGCCTTAGCAATCAGCCCCAGCATTTT,CASSTQGLSNQPQHF,TRBJ1-5,.,.,TRBV6-6
TGTGCCAGCAGCGTGGGCCCAAAGAACACCGGGGAGCTGTTTTTT,CASSVGPKNTGELFF,TRBJ2-2,.,once,TRBV11-3
TGCAGCGGGGGGGAGGAATATGGCTACACCTTC,CSGGEEYGYTF,TRBJ1-2,.,.,TRBV29-1
TGCGCCAGCAGCTACACAGGTGATAGCAATCAGCCCCAGCATTTT,CASSYTGDSNQPQHF,TRBJ1-5,.,.,TRBV5-1
TGTGCCAGCAGCTCGAAGGGGCCGGGAGGGTATAATGAGCAGTTCTTC,CASSSKGPGGYNEQFF,TRBJ2-1,TRBD2,.,TRBV5-4
TGTGCCAGCAGCTTGGCAGGGGGCTTAATCCCGGAGACTGAAGCTTTCTTT,CASSLAGGLIPETEAFF,TRBJ1-1,TRBD1,once,TRBV5-4